The rows below give T cell receptor beta chains drawn from one sample of a study of shared clonotypes between healthy human individuals. Generated by immunoSEQ multiplex PCR, the TCRdb table keeps only in-frame clones and is missing some. The sample lists about 1 million clones, more than 65% seen once, with around 1.5% in the top ten. What was sequenced was memory CD4+ T cells sorted from blood. Receptors were obtained from a man aged 18-30 years in good health. Each CDR3 is given with its conserved first and last residue. Fields, in order: V gene, J gene, D gene, clone size, CDR3 DNA, CDR3 protein. A D gene is named only where the DNA matches it firmly. Only some rows state a clone size, as once, few, many or a class for expanded clones.

v_gene: TRBV7-3
j_gene: TRBJ2-7
d_gene: NA
abundance: NA
CDR3nt: TGTGCCAGCAGCTTAGGCCCCACCCAACGCTACGAGCAGTACTTC
CDR3aa: CASSLGPTQRYEQYF

v_gene: TRBV18
j_gene: TRBJ1-2
d_gene: NA
abundance: few
CDR3nt: TGTGCCAGCTCATCGTTTCAGGTTAGGCAGGCATCCTATGGCTACACCTTC
CDR3aa: CASSSFQVRQASYGYTF

v_gene: TRBV7-9
j_gene: TRBJ2-7
d_gene: NA
abundance: NA
CDR3nt: TGTGCCAGCAGCCCCGGGGGCGACAGGGCCCACGTGCAGTACTTC
CDR3aa: CASSPGGDRAHVQYF

v_gene: TRBV10-2
j_gene: TRBJ1-6
d_gene: NA
abundance: NA
CDR3nt: TGCGCCAGCAGTGAGGGCGGGTATAATTCACCCCTCCACTTT
CDR3aa: CASSEGGYNSPLHF

v_gene: TRBV30
j_gene: TRBJ2-3
d_gene: NA
abundance: NA
CDR3nt: TGTGCCTGGAGTGGGTGGGAGAGCACAGATACGCAGTATTTT
CDR3aa: CAWSGWESTDTQYF

v_gene: TRBV7-9
j_gene: TRBJ2-2
d_gene: NA
abundance: NA
CDR3nt: TGTGCCAGCAGCTTAGACGGGCTCGGCACCGGGGAGCTGTTTTTT
CDR3aa: CASSLDGLGTGELFF

v_gene: TRBV6-5
j_gene: TRBJ1-1
d_gene: TRBD1
abundance: many
CDR3nt: TGTGCCAGCAGTTACCGGACAGGGTTGAATGAAGCTTTCTTT
CDR3aa: CASSYRTGLNEAFF

v_gene: TRBV5-8
j_gene: TRBJ2-2
d_gene: NA
abundance: NA
CDR3nt: TGTGCCAGCAGCTTCCGCGGGATCGCTCCCAATATTGCCGGGGAGCTGTTTTTT
CDR3aa: CASSFRGIAPNIAGELFF

v_gene: TRBV5-1
j_gene: TRBJ1-2
d_gene: NA
abundance: NA
CDR3nt: TGCGCCAGCAGCTGGCATACGATCAGTAGCTATGGCTACACCTTC
CDR3aa: CASSWHTISSYGYTF

v_gene: TRBV19
j_gene: TRBJ2-6
d_gene: NA
abundance: NA
CDR3nt: TGTGCCAGTAGGATCGCAGGGGCGGGTGGGGCCAACGTCCTGACTTTC
CDR3aa: CASRIAGAGGANVLTF

v_gene: TRBV10-3
j_gene: TRBJ2-7
d_gene: NA
abundance: NA
CDR3nt: TGTGCCATCAGTGACGAGGACAGCTACGAGCAGTACTTC
CDR3aa: CAISDEDSYEQYF

v_gene: TRBV5-1
j_gene: TRBJ2-3
d_gene: NA
abundance: NA
CDR3nt: TGCGCCAGCAGCTTGGACTCAGGGCCAGATACGCAGTATTTT
CDR3aa: CASSLDSGPDTQYF

v_gene: TRBV7-2
j_gene: TRBJ2-7
d_gene: TRBD2
abundance: NA
CDR3nt: TGTGCCAGCAGCTTCCAGACGGGAGGCGGGACTACCTACGAGCAGTACTTC
CDR3aa: CASSFQTGGGTTYEQYF

v_gene: TRBV6-5
j_gene: TRBJ1-1
d_gene: NA
abundance: NA
CDR3nt: TGTGCCAGCCGCGAGGCGGGAACACCGAAAGCTTTCTTT
CDR3aa: CASREAGTPKAFF

v_gene: TRBV6-5
j_gene: TRBJ1-5
d_gene: TRBD1
abundance: NA
CDR3nt: TGTGCCAGCAGCGCCAGGGGGCGGAGCAATCAGCCCCAGCATTTT
CDR3aa: CASSARGRSNQPQHF

v_gene: TRBV30
j_gene: TRBJ1-2
d_gene: NA
abundance: NA
CDR3nt: TGTGCCTGGATGGACAAGTTCTATGGCTACACCTTC
CDR3aa: CAWMDKFYGYTF

v_gene: TRBV6-1
j_gene: TRBJ1-2
d_gene: NA
abundance: once
CDR3nt: TGTGCCAGCAGGCGGGGGGCAGGGCTAATTTATGGCTACACCTTC
CDR3aa: CASRRGAGLIYGYTF

v_gene: TRBV2
j_gene: TRBJ2-5
d_gene: TRBD2
abundance: once
CDR3nt: TGTGCCAGCCTCGGGGCTAGCGGGGGAGGGACCCAGTACTTC
CDR3aa: CASLGASGGGTQYF

v_gene: TRBV6-6
j_gene: TRBJ1-5
d_gene: TRBD1
abundance: few
CDR3nt: TGTGCCAGCAGCCCGGGAGGGACAGGAGTTCAGCCCCAGCATTTT
CDR3aa: CASSPGGTGVQPQHF

v_gene: TRBV5-1
j_gene: TRBJ1-6
d_gene: TRBD1
abundance: few
CDR3nt: TGCGCCAGCAGCTTGGGGTGGGACAGGGGGCCCAATTCACCCCTCCACTTT
CDR3aa: CASSLGWDRGPNSPLHF

v_gene: TRBV11-3
j_gene: TRBJ2-5
d_gene: NA
abundance: NA
CDR3nt: TGTGCCAGCAGCTTAGGGGAGAAAGAGACCCAGTACTTC
CDR3aa: CASSLGEKETQYF

v_gene: TRBV6-1
j_gene: TRBJ2-1
d_gene: TRBD2
abundance: NA
CDR3nt: TGTGCCAGCAGTGACCGCAGGAGCGGGAGTCTCAATGAGCAGTTCTTC
CDR3aa: CASSDRRSGSLNEQFF

v_gene: TRBV7-2
j_gene: TRBJ2-7
d_gene: TRBD2
abundance: NA
CDR3nt: TGTGCCAGCAGCTTAGCTGGGGGGGGTAACGAGCAGTACTTC
CDR3aa: CASSLAGGGNEQYF

v_gene: TRBV5-1
j_gene: TRBJ2-3
d_gene: TRBD2
abundance: NA
CDR3nt: TGCGCCAGCAGCTTGGATGGCGGGGGGCGAACAGATACGCAGTATTTT
CDR3aa: CASSLDGGGRTDTQYF

v_gene: TRBV9
j_gene: TRBJ2-2
d_gene: NA
abundance: NA
CDR3nt: TGTGCCAGCAGCGTAGAGGGTCGCCGTGGCGCGAACACCGGGGAGCTGTTTTTT
CDR3aa: CASSVEGRRGANTGELFF

v_gene: TRBV29-1
j_gene: TRBJ2-2
d_gene: TRBD2
abundance: NA
CDR3nt: TGCAGCGGGGGGACTAGCGGGAGTGCCGGGGAGCTGTTTTTT
CDR3aa: CSGGTSGSAGELFF

v_gene: TRBV6-5
j_gene: TRBJ1-6
d_gene: NA
abundance: NA
CDR3nt: TGTGCCAGCAGACGGGCGGATCCCTATAATTCACCCCTCCACTTT
CDR3aa: CASRRADPYNSPLHF

v_gene: TRBV6-1
j_gene: TRBJ2-7
d_gene: TRBD1
abundance: NA
CDR3nt: TGTGCCAGCAGTGGAAGGACAGGGGCGAGGACCTACGAGCAGTACTTC
CDR3aa: CASSGRTGARTYEQYF

v_gene: TRBV5-1
j_gene: TRBJ2-5
d_gene: TRBD1
abundance: few
CDR3nt: TGCGCCAGCAGCTCTAACACAGGGGGCAACGTTAAGACCCAGTACTTC
CDR3aa: CASSSNTGGNVKTQYF

v_gene: TRBV10-3
j_gene: TRBJ2-1
d_gene: TRBD2
abundance: NA
CDR3nt: TGTGCCATCAGTGGACGGACTAGCGGGAGTGGTTGGACTGACAATGAGCAGTTCTTC
CDR3aa: CAISGRTSGSGWTDNEQFF

v_gene: TRBV6-1
j_gene: TRBJ1-4
d_gene: TRBD1
abundance: few
CDR3nt: TGTGCCAGCCGGGACAGGGGAGAGGAAAAACTGTTTTTT
CDR3aa: CASRDRGEEKLFF

v_gene: TRBV6-4
j_gene: TRBJ1-5
d_gene: NA
abundance: NA
CDR3nt: TGTGCCACCTCCCCCCAGGGGAATCAGCCCCAGCATTTT
CDR3aa: CATSPQGNQPQHF

v_gene: TRBV9
j_gene: TRBJ1-1
d_gene: NA
abundance: NA
CDR3nt: TGTGCCAGCAGCGTGTCGGGGAACACTGAAGCTTTCTTT
CDR3aa: CASSVSGNTEAFF

v_gene: TRBV19
j_gene: TRBJ2-2
d_gene: NA
abundance: NA
CDR3nt: TGTGCCAGTAGTCAGACAAAGAACACCGGGGAGCTGTTTTTT
CDR3aa: CASSQTKNTGELFF

v_gene: TRBV28
j_gene: TRBJ2-7
d_gene: NA
abundance: once
CDR3nt: TGTGCCTCCGGGCCCTTTTCCTACGAGCAGTACTTC
CDR3aa: CASGPFSYEQYF

v_gene: TRBV5-1
j_gene: TRBJ1-4
d_gene: NA
abundance: NA
CDR3nt: TGCGCCAGCAGCTTGGAGAGAGGGCCGGATGAAAAACTGTTTTTT
CDR3aa: CASSLERGPDEKLFF

v_gene: TRBV10-2
j_gene: TRBJ2-1
d_gene: NA
abundance: NA
CDR3nt: TGCGCCAGCAGCCCTACTCCGGGACTCTCCTACAATGAGCAGTTCTTC
CDR3aa: CASSPTPGLSYNEQFF

v_gene: TRBV4-3
j_gene: TRBJ2-3
d_gene: NA
abundance: many
CDR3nt: TGCGCCAGCAGCCACCGGACTAGCACAGATACGCAGTATTTT
CDR3aa: CASSHRTSTDTQYF

v_gene: TRBV11-2
j_gene: TRBJ1-4
d_gene: TRBD1
abundance: NA
CDR3nt: TGTGCCAGCAGCTTAGGGGACAGGGCGACTGAAAAACTGTTTTTT
CDR3aa: CASSLGDRATEKLFF

v_gene: TRBV29-1
j_gene: TRBJ2-7
d_gene: NA
abundance: NA
CDR3nt: TGCAGCGTTGGCGGATACGAGCAGTACTTC
CDR3aa: CSVGGYEQYF